Listed below are T cell receptor beta chains from one sample, sequenced in a study of T cells in Graves' hyperthyroidism and ophthalmopathy. Via MiXCR, TCRdb re-called the multiplex PCR reads, giving one row per CDR3 protein. The data show 500,000 or so distinct CDR3 sequences, around 15% seen once. Sample: blood. These receptors were obtained from a woman aged 30 to 39 with Graves' ophthalmopathy. The CDR3 runs from the conserved cysteine through the conserved F or W.

j_call: TRBJ1-5
v_call: TRBV27
cdr3_aa: CASSKRRTDVYSNQPQHF

j_call: TRBJ2-1
v_call: TRBV6-2/TRBV6-3
cdr3_aa: CASSLGWTPNEQFF

j_call: TRBJ1-1
v_call: TRBV2
cdr3_aa: CASTRTMSTEAFF

j_call: TRBJ2-1
v_call: TRBV6-2/TRBV6-3
cdr3_aa: CASEWPRDGRNEQFF

j_call: TRBJ2-7
v_call: TRBV7-9
cdr3_aa: CASSLRDSFYEQYF

j_call: TRBJ1-1
v_call: TRBV20-1
cdr3_aa: CSAPRRMNTEAFF

j_call: TRBJ1-1
v_call: TRBV6-2/TRBV6-3
cdr3_aa: CASTLQGAEAFF

j_call: TRBJ2-7
v_call: TRBV14
cdr3_aa: CASSHRLRGIYEQYF

j_call: TRBJ1-2
v_call: TRBV18
cdr3_aa: CASSPRGYGYTF

j_call: TRBJ2-5
v_call: TRBV6-2/TRBV6-3
cdr3_aa: CASSYPLETQYF

j_call: TRBJ2-7
v_call: TRBV12-3/TRBV12-4
cdr3_aa: CASSLQRSEQYF

j_call: TRBJ1-1
v_call: TRBV10-3
cdr3_aa: CAITRDRGKDAFF

j_call: TRBJ2-7
v_call: TRBV20-1
cdr3_aa: CSAKRDSYEQYF

j_call: TRBJ1-5
v_call: TRBV28
cdr3_aa: CASSGTGTRGTPQHF

j_call: TRBJ1-5
v_call: TRBV6-5
cdr3_aa: CASSWAGTAYSNQPQHF

j_call: TRBJ2-7
v_call: TRBV7-6
cdr3_aa: CASSLRTSGSRCEQYF

j_call: TRBJ1-1
v_call: TRBV10-1
cdr3_aa: CASSDWAGGTEAFF

j_call: TRBJ2-7
v_call: TRBV7-6
cdr3_aa: CASSPRTGKQYF

j_call: TRBJ2-6
v_call: TRBV2
cdr3_aa: CASSAHLGGANVLTF

j_call: TRBJ2-3
v_call: TRBV3-1
cdr3_aa: CASSEDWGTQYF

j_call: TRBJ2-3
v_call: TRBV7-3
cdr3_aa: CASGRGTGGLDTQYF

j_call: TRBJ2-1
v_call: TRBV12-3/TRBV12-4
cdr3_aa: CASSELAPSGTAHNEQFF

j_call: TRBJ2-7
v_call: TRBV20-1
cdr3_aa: CSARDTLRPWGEQYF

j_call: TRBJ2-7
v_call: TRBV7-2
cdr3_aa: CASSFGPSYEQYF

j_call: TRBJ1-3
v_call: TRBV30
cdr3_aa: CAWRRDPLLPSGNTIYF

j_call: TRBJ1-4
v_call: TRBV28
cdr3_aa: CASSLSPSVPATNEKLFF

j_call: TRBJ1-2
v_call: TRBV12-3/TRBV12-4
cdr3_aa: CASSFSGSKGYTF

j_call: TRBJ2-3
v_call: TRBV5-4
cdr3_aa: CASSSNWKTSTDTQYF

j_call: TRBJ1-4
v_call: TRBV20-1
cdr3_aa: CSAHGTGLTEKLFF

j_call: TRBJ1-1
v_call: TRBV18
cdr3_aa: CVSSPLNTEAFF

j_call: TRBJ2-5
v_call: TRBV28
cdr3_aa: CASSTPRQGVGRTQYF

j_call: TRBJ1-2
v_call: TRBV7-2
cdr3_aa: CASSLGTLYGYTF

j_call: TRBJ2-2
v_call: TRBV28
cdr3_aa: CASSLPFGTVWRELFF

j_call: TRBJ2-5
v_call: TRBV30
cdr3_aa: CAWSDNRPGLRSQYF

j_call: TRBJ2-7
v_call: TRBV4-1
cdr3_aa: CASSQVSACEQYF

j_call: TRBJ2-7
v_call: TRBV7-2
cdr3_aa: CASSLGSGGEQYF

j_call: TRBJ1-6
v_call: TRBV6-1
cdr3_aa: CASRDGTGNSYNSPLHF

j_call: TRBJ1-1
v_call: TRBV29-1
cdr3_aa: CSVSGLNTEAFF

j_call: TRBJ2-7
v_call: TRBV20-1
cdr3_aa: CSASPSGGIGQYF

j_call: TRBJ2-7
v_call: TRBV2
cdr3_aa: CASSEGRGADEQYF

j_call: TRBJ2-2
v_call: TRBV29-1
cdr3_aa: CSVNNGRAGGELFF

j_call: TRBJ2-1
v_call: TRBV9
cdr3_aa: CASSPRTTTYNEQFF

j_call: TRBJ1-1
v_call: TRBV28
cdr3_aa: CASGDRTKTEAFF

j_call: TRBJ1-5
v_call: TRBV6-2/TRBV6-3
cdr3_aa: CASSTHVAFANQPQHF

j_call: TRBJ1-2
v_call: TRBV19
cdr3_aa: CASRKHDGHTF

j_call: TRBJ2-2
v_call: TRBV11-2
cdr3_aa: CASSTFRGFAGELFF

j_call: TRBJ2-5
v_call: TRBV19
cdr3_aa: CASSIGTGETQYF

j_call: TRBJ1-2
v_call: TRBV9
cdr3_aa: CASSLGLTRYTF

j_call: TRBJ2-7
v_call: TRBV12-3/TRBV12-4
cdr3_aa: CASKRGASYEQYF

j_call: TRBJ2-1
v_call: TRBV19
cdr3_aa: CASSIGGTQYYNEQFF

j_call: TRBJ2-5
v_call: TRBV6-1
cdr3_aa: CASRQGSETQYF

j_call: TRBJ2-7
v_call: TRBV7-8
cdr3_aa: CASSLGDQLYEQYF

j_call: TRBJ2-7
v_call: TRBV10-3
cdr3_aa: CAISESSGTPYEQYF

j_call: TRBJ1-1
v_call: TRBV29-1
cdr3_aa: CSVAKGTEAFF

j_call: TRBJ2-2
v_call: TRBV28
cdr3_aa: CASSPFRSGELFF